A selection of T cell receptor beta chains follows, all from one sample in a study of beta chain features in type 1 diabetes. Only in-frame clones appear in the TCRdb table, and some are missing; sequencing was by immunoSEQ multiplex PCR. Found here are roughly 610,000 clones, roughly 15% of them singletons; the top ten hold approximately 0.087%. The sequencing sample was made of naive CD4+ T cells from blood. These receptors were collected from a man between 18 and 35 years old in good health. CDR3s include the opening cysteine and the closing phenylalanine or tryptophan. A D gene is named only where the DNA matches it firmly. Where a row states a size, it is once, few, many or the class of an expanded clone; other rows omit it.

few,NA,TRBJ2-5,TRBV28,TGTGCCAGCAGCATAGGACAGCAAGAGACCCAGTACTTC,CASSIGQQETQYF
few,NA,TRBJ2-4,TRBV2,TGTGCCAGCAACAGCCCAGCCAAAAACATTCAGTACTTC,CASNSPAKNIQYF
NA,NA,TRBJ2-7,TRBV2,TGTGCCAGCAGTCTCCCAGGGAGCTACGAGCAGTACTTC,CASSLPGSYEQYF
NA,NA,TRBJ2-7,TRBV21-1,TGTGCCAGCAGCCCCCTCGTTTACTTC,CASSPLVYF
NA,TRBD2,TRBJ2-3,TRBV5-1,TGCGCCAGCAGCCTACCAGCGGGAGAGACAGATACGCAGTATTTT,CASSLPAGETDTQYF
NA,NA,TRBJ2-7,TRBV25-1,TGTGCCAGCAGTTCCCCCCGTACGGGGTCCCGCTACGAGCAGTACTTC,CASSSPRTGSRYEQYF
few,TRBD2,TRBJ2-7,TRBV5-1,TGCGCCAGCAGCACCACTAGCGGGGGATCACACGAGCAGTACTTC,CASSTTSGGSHEQYF
NA,NA,TRBJ1-1,TRBV9,TGTGCCAGCAGCGTTGCTGGGAGGGACACTGAAGCTTTCTTT,CASSVAGRDTEAFF
NA,NA,TRBJ1-6,TRBV28,TGTGCCAGCAGTCTATTTTCGGGGCCTACTTTATTT,CASSLFSGPTLF
NA,NA,TRBJ1-1,TRBV7-3,TGTGCCAGCAGCTTAAGGGGAAACACTGAAGCTTTCTTT,CASSLRGNTEAFF
few,NA,TRBJ1-3,TRBV2,TGTGCCAGCAGTGTCCAAACTGGAAACACCATATATTTT,CASSVQTGNTIYF
NA,NA,TRBJ1-1,TRBV9,TGTGCCAGCAGCGTAGGTAGGGACACTGAAGCTTTCTTT,CASSVGRDTEAFF
few,NA,TRBJ1-4,TRBV30,TGTGCCTGGAGTCCGCGTGCAACTAATGAAAAACTGTTTTTT,CAWSPRATNEKLFF
NA,NA,TRBJ2-5,TRBV29-1,TGCAGCGTTCTCAGGCCCGAAGAGACCCAGTACTTC,CSVLRPEETQYF
NA,NA,TRBJ2-2,TRBV11-2,TGTGCCAGCAGCTCACTACTTCGGATCGGGGAGCTGTTTTTT,CASSSLLRIGELFF